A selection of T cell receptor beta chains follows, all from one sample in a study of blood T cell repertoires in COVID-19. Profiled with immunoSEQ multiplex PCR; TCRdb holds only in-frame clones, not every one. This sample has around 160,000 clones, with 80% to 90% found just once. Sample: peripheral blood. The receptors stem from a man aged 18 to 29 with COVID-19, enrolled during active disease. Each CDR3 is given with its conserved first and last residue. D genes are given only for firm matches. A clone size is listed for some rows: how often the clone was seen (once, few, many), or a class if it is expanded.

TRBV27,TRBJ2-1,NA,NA,CASSLSEVGSGEQFF,TGTGCCAGCAGTTTATCCGAGGTAGGGTCGGGGGAGCAGTTCTTC
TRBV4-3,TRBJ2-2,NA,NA,CASSQGLVSGGELFF,TGCGCCAGCAGCCAAGGACTCGTTTCGGGCGGGGAGCTGTTTTTT
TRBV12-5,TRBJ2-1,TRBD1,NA,CASGVRVVGTGYNEQFF,TGTGCTAGTGGTGTTAGGGTGGTCGGGACAGGCTACAATGAGCAGTTCTTC
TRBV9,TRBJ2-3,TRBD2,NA,CASSVLGTSVADTQYF,TGTGCCAGCAGCGTCTTGGGGACTAGCGTGGCAGATACGCAGTATTTT
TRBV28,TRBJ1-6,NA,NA,CASSPNWNSPLHF,TGTGCCAGCAGCCCCAACTGGAATTCACCCCTCCACTTT
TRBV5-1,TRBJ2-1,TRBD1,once,CASSLGGQGRNEQFF,TGCGCCAGCAGCTTGGGAGGACAGGGTAGAAATGAGCAGTTCTTC
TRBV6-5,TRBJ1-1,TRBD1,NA,CASRTQGSVAEAFF,TGTGCCAGCAGGACACAGGGGTCAGTCGCTGAAGCTTTCTTT
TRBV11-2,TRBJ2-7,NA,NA,CASSLDWGRGYEQYF,TGTGCCAGCAGCTTAGACTGGGGGCGCGGGTACGAGCAGTACTTC
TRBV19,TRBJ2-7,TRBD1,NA,CASSPGQATYEQYF,TGTGCCAGTTCTCCGGGACAGGCGACCTACGAGCAGTACTTC
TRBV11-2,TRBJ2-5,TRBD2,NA,CASSSEGLADKETQYF,TGTGCCAGCAGCTCCGAGGGACTAGCGGATAAAGAGACCCAGTACTTC
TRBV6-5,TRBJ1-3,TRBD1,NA,CASSYGTGAGNTIYF,TGTGCCAGCAGTTATGGGACAGGGGCTGGAAACACCATATATTTT
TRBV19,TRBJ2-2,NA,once,CASMSTGELFF,TGTGCCAGTATGAGCACCGGGGAGCTGTTTTTT
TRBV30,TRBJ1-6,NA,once,CAWTRGGGYNSPLHF,TGTGCCTGGACGAGAGGGGGGGGATATAATTCACCCCTCCACTTT
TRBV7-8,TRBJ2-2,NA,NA,CASSPSRVGGELFF,TGTGCCAGCAGCCCTAGCCGGGTGGGCGGGGAGCTGTTTTTT
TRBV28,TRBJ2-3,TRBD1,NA,CASSLDTGGATDTQYF,TGTGCCAGCAGTTTAGACACAGGGGGCGCAACAGATACGCAGTATTTT
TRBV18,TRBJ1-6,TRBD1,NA,CASSRLRGRDSPLHF,TGTGCCAGCTCACGACTCAGGGGGCGAGATTCACCCCTCCACTTT
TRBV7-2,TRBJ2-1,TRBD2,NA,CASSCRTSGISYNEQFF,TGTGCCAGCAGCTGTCGGACTAGCGGGATCTCCTACAATGAGCAGTTCTTC
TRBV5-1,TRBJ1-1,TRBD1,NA,CASSTRTGNTEAFF,TGCGCCAGCAGCACACGGACAGGAAACACTGAAGCTTTCTTT
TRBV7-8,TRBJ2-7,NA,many,CASSLGSLYEQYF,TGTGCCAGCAGCTTAGGGTCCCTATACGAGCAGTACTTC
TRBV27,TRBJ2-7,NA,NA,CASSLGDEQYF,TGTGCCAGCAGTTTAGGAGACGAGCAGTACTTC
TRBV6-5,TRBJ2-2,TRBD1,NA,CASPPDRGSPRELFF,TGTGCCAGCCCCCCGGACAGGGGGTCACCTAGGGAGCTGTTTTTT
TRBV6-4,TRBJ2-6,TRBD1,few,CASSDQGAGGANVLTF,TGTGCCAGCAGTGACCAGGGGGCGGGTGGGGCCAACGTCCTGACTTTC
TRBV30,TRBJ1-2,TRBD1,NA,CAWKTRTGRSGYTF,TGTGCCTGGAAGACCCGGACAGGGCGGAGTGGCTACACCTTC
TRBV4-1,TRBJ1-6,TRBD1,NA,CASSHQTGSYNSPLHF,TGCGCCAGCAGCCACCAGACAGGGAGCTATAATTCACCCCTCCACTTT
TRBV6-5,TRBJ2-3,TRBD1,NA,CASSLNSGGPDTQYF,TGTGCCAGCAGCCTAAACTCAGGGGGACCAGATACGCAGTATTTT
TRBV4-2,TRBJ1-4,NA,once,CASSQPGRGNEKLLF,TGTGCCAGCAGCCAACCCGGGAGGGGAAATGAAAAACTGCTTTTT
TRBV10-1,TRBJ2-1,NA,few,CASSEVGSNEQFF,TGCGCCAGCAGTGAGGTAGGGAGCAATGAGCAGTTCTTC
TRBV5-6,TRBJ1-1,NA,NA,CASSFSGPNTEAFF,TGTGCCAGCAGCTTCAGCGGACCGAACACTGAAGCTTTCTTT
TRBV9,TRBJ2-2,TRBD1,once,CASTRTGGAGELFF,TGTGCCAGCACTAGAACAGGGGGCGCCGGGGAGCTGTTTTTT